This TCR beta chain stems from a study of cytomegalovirus exposure and HLA in healthy donors. Study-wide results and limits: Earlier analysis looked at TCR beta V segments, and most were productive about 87% or about 30% of the time.

PCR amplification relied on 60 Vbeta primers (plus 13 Jbeta primers). Using immunoSEQ multiplex PCR, the repertoire was profiled, and TCRdb retains in-frame clones only, with some absent. In the table there are 85,000 to 130,000 clones, 78% of which are singletons. This clone was observed once. Its cognate antigen is unknown. The receptor was derived from a woman in her thirties or forties in good health and CMV-seronegative. The sequencing input was PBMCs.

The CDR3 DNA follows: TGTGCCAGTAGTATGTCGGTCAATCAGCCCCAGCATTTT. Amino acids: CASSMSVNQPQHF. The rearrangement links TRBV19 to TRBJ1-5; the D is unclear. The germline CDR1 and CDR2 sequences are LNHDA and SQIVND (reference sequence). V was trimmed by 3 bases and J by 3 bases, leaving 6 bases between them. This CDR3 region has 13 residues.